One and the same sample provided the 29 T cell receptor beta chains below, sequenced in a study of cytomegalovirus exposure and HLA in healthy donors. The PCR employed 60 Vbeta primers together with 13 Jbeta primers. The protocol was immunoSEQ multiplex PCR, while the TCRdb copy is restricted to in-frame clones and leaves out a portion. Its table lists around 200,000 clones. Input material: PBMCs. The source of these receptors is a woman in her twenties or thirties in good health and CMV-seropositive.

The gene calls are TRBV19 and TRBJ1-2; 12 nucleotides agree with TRBD1. The junction had 15 bases not matched to a gene; V was cut back by 7 bases and J by 6 bases. CDR3 size: 17 residues. Germline V gene sequence: CDR1 LNHDA, CDR2 SQIVND (reference sequence). This chain's CDR3 is CASTSPGQGAGSDGYTF. The DNA of the CDR3 is TGTGCCAGTACCTCGCCGGGACAGGGGGCAGGTTCGGATGGCTACACCTTC.

The CDR3 region is CASSYSASTHEQYF. The DNA for the CDR3 is TGTGCCAGCAGTTACTCAGCTAGCACCCACGAGCAGTACTTC. The chain combines TRBV6-5 with TRBJ2-7, with D possibly TRBD2 on 5 matching bases. V was trimmed by 0 bases and J by 5 bases, leaving 11 bases between them. CDR1 MNHEY and CDR2 SVGAGI come from the germline V gene. The CDR3 is 14 amino acids.

The chain carries TRBV14 and TRBJ2-1; tentative D call: TRBD2 (6 bases). CDR1 SGHDN and CDR2 FVKESK come from the germline V gene. V lost 4 bases and J 1 base, leaving 17 bases between the germline ends. The CDR3 has 17 residues. DNA for the CDR3: TGTGCCAGCAGCCTCCCTAGCTGGAGGGGTTCCTACAATGAGCAGTTCTTC. This gives the protein CASSLPSWRGSYNEQFF.

Comment on this clone: The same CDR3 is also encoded by other DNA sequences in this sample. The rearrangement joins TRBV7-2 to TRBJ2-5; 9 bases agree with TRBD2. Germline V CDR1 and CDR2: SGHTA, FQGNSA. The CDR3 runs to 16 residues. Trimming cost V 1 base and J 4 bases; bases outside gene matches: 7. DNA for the CDR3: TGTGCCAGCAGCTTAGGGGGCGGGGGGGCGAGAGAGACCCAGTACTTC. This encodes CASSLGGGGARETQYF.

The chain carries TRBV5-4 and TRBJ2-7, with 10 nucleotides matching TRBD2. There are 16 residues in the CDR3. The V gene's germline CDR1 is SGHNT and CDR2 YYREEE (reference sequence). V lost 4 bases, J lost 4 bases, and 11 bases stayed unmatched. The CDR3 DNA sequence: TGTGCCAGCAGCCCTACCCTGCTAGCGGGAGAGTACGAGCAGTACTTC. As protein: CASSPTLLAGEYEQYF. The entire variable domain, with the rest obtained from reference TRBV5-4 and TRBJ2-7, is as follows: ETGVTQSPTHLIKTRGQQVTLRCSSQSGHNTVSWYQQALGQGPQFIFQYYREEENGRGNFPPRFSGLQFPNYSSELNVNALELDDSALYLCASSPTLLAGEYEQYFGPGTRLTVT.

The chain recombines TRBV15 with TRBJ1-5; D gene uncertain. The V and J ends lost 3 bases and 5 bases respectively, with 5 bases between them. Looked up from germline, CDR1 is LNHNV and CDR2 is YYDKDF (reference sequence). The CDR3 length is 12 residues. Written as DNA, the CDR3 is TGTGCCACCAGCAGGAGGGATCAGCCCCAGCATTTT. Translating gives CATSRRDQPQHF.

The chain combines TRBV6-1 with TRBJ2-5; D unclear. CDR3 length: 14 amino acids. The V end lost 5 bases, the J end lost 2 bases, and 12 bases lay between the germline ends. Germline CDR1 is MNHNS and CDR2 is SASEGT. CDR3 sequence reads: CASSSLTAQETQYF. DNA of the CDR3: TGTGCCAGCAGTTCGTTAACAGCACAAGAGACCCAGTACTTC.

The genes are TRBV5-1 and TRBJ2-7; 13 bases map to TRBD2. This CDR3 region has 15 residues. Per germline, CDR1 SGHRS and CDR2 YFSETQ. With 4 bases clipped from V and 2 bases from J, the junction kept 3 bases outside the gene matches. The DNA for the CDR3 is TGCGCCAGCAGCGGAGGGACTAGCGGGACCTACGAGCAGTACTTC. Protein product: CASSGGTSGTYEQYF.

V gene TRBV29-1 combines with J gene TRBJ2-3, with D maybe TRBD1 (5 bases). V was cut by 4 bases and J by 6 bases, with 14 bases left in between. The CDR3 is 13 residues long. Per the germline V gene, CDR1 is SQVTM and CDR2 is ANQGSEA. The CDR3 region has the DNA TGCAGCGTTGTTCCAGGGTCGGTGGATACGCAGTATTTT. Its translation: CSVVPGSVDTQYF.

The J gene is TRBJ2-1, the V gene TRBV10-3; 7 bases line up with TRBD2. Germline CDR1 and CDR2: ENHRY and SYGVKD. Losses at the gene ends were 8 bases for V and 0 bases for J; bases not matched to a gene: 10. The CDR3 length is 16 residues. The CDR3 protein is CAIAGGRADSYNEQFF. The DNA for the CDR3 is TGTGCCATCGCTGGGGGGAGGGCCGACTCCTACAATGAGCAGTTCTTC.

CDR3 nucleotides: TGTGCCAGCAGCGTAGGGCCGAGGAACAATGAGCAGTTCTTC. It translates to CASSVGPRNNEQFF. V and J are TRBV9 and TRBJ2-1; unclear D gene. This CDR3 contains 14 residues. CDR1 and CDR2 (germline): SGDLS, YYNGEE. V lost 0 bases and J lost 5, with 9 bases in between.

The chain is built from TRBV6-1 and TRBJ2-1; TRBD1 matches 7 bases. This CDR3 contains 15 residues. The trim removed 5 bases at V and 3 bases at J, leaving 7 bases unmatched. Germline V gives CDR1 MNHNS, CDR2 SASEGT. The CDR3 DNA is TGTGCCAGCAGTCCTTTAGGGACAGACTACAATGAGCAGTTCTTC. This codes for CASSPLGTDYNEQFF.

The chain combines TRBV23-1 with TRBJ2-1, with 8 bases matching TRBD2. TRBV23-1 belongs to the ORF category, with a function that is uncertain. CDR3 size: 16 residues. J gave up 7 bases and V 4 bases, and 12 bases lay outside the gene matches. The CDR3 DNA is TGCGCCAGCAGTCTACCGCCGGGACTAGAAATTAATGAGCAGTTCTTC. It yields the protein CASSLPPGLEINEQFF.

The genes are TRBV5-1 and TRBJ2-1; tentative D call: TRBD1 (6 bases). This CDR3 contains 15 residues. V lost 3 bases, J lost 1 base, and 11 bases lay in between. Germline V gene sequence: CDR1 SGHRS, CDR2 YFSETQ. The CDR3 sequence is CASSSQGFSYNEQFF. In nucleotides, the CDR3 is TGCGCCAGCAGCTCACAGGGTTTTTCCTACAATGAGCAGTTCTTC. Complete variable domain (other parts from reference TRBV5-1 and TRBJ2-1): KAGVTQTPRYLIKTRGQQVTLSCSPISGHRSVSWYQQTPGQGLQFLFEYFSETQRNKGNFPGRFSGRQFSNSRSEMNVSTLELGDSALYLCASSSQGFSYNEQFFGPGTRLTVL.

The chain joins TRBV7-2 to TRBJ2-5, with 11 bases lining up with TRBD2. Germline CDR1 and CDR2: SGHTA and FQGNSA. The ends lost 8 bases at V and 5 bases at J; junction bases unmatched: 4. The CDR3 consists of 13 residues. CDR3 region: CASRTSGLETQYF. As DNA, the CDR3 is TGTGCCAGCCGGACTAGCGGGTTGGAGACCCAGTACTTC.

V usage is TRBV19 and J usage is TRBJ1-2, with D perhaps matching TRBD1 (6 bases). This CDR3 is built from 16 residues. The germline V gene encodes CDR1 LNHDA and CDR2 SQIVND (reference sequence). V dropped 3 bases and J dropped 2 bases, with 16 bases sitting between them. CDR3 residues: CASSISLAGVNYGYTF. The CDR3 DNA reads TGTGCCAGTAGTATTTCCCTCGCAGGGGTGAACTATGGCTACACCTTC.

The chain couples TRBV2 to TRBJ2-1, with D possibly TRBD2 on 6 matching bases. Germline values: CDR1 SNHLY, CDR2 FYNNEI. CDR3 length equals 14 residues. The germline V and J ends were trimmed by 7 bases and 1 base, with 11 bases remaining between them. CDR3 coding DNA: TGTGCCAGCACACTGGGACTTTCCTACAATGAGCAGTTCTTC. This codes for CASTLGLSYNEQFF. The full variable domain, its missing parts supplied by reference TRBV2 and TRBJ2-1, is EPEVTQTPSHQVTQMGQEVILRCVPISNHLYFYWYRQILGQKVEFLVSFYNNEISEKSEIFDDQFSVERPDGSNFTLKIRSTKLEDSAMYFCASTLGLSYNEQFFGPGTRLTVL.

The chain uses TRBV18 and TRBJ2-7; 7 bases match TRBD2. V lost 4 bases to trimming and J lost 6 bases; unmatched junction nucleotides: 12. The CDR3 covers 15 residues. Germline CDR1 reads KGHSH; CDR2 reads LQKENI. CDR3 loop: CASSLQRGSGIEQYF. CDR3 nucleotides: TGTGCCAGCTCACTCCAGCGGGGTTCGGGGATCGAGCAGTACTTC.

The CDR3 DNA follows: TGTGCCAGCAGTGAAGAGATGCAGGGGACAGATACGCAGTATTTT. Translation: CASSEEMQGTDTQYF. The chain couples TRBV2 to TRBJ2-3, with D tentatively TRBD1 (6 bases). V lost 1 base and J lost 3, with 11 bases in between. This CDR3 is built from 15 residues. Germline values: CDR1 SNHLY, CDR2 FYNNEI.

This chain links TRBV19 with TRBJ1-1, with D possibly being TRBD1 (5 bases). V gave up 5 bases and J gave up 6 bases, with 13 bases separating them. From germline, CDR1 is LNHDA and CDR2 SQIVND (reference sequence). This CDR3 contains 13 residues. The CDR3 DNA follows: TGTGCCAGTAGTTCTAACAGGTTCTCTGAAGCTTTCTTT. Translated, it gives CASSSNRFSEAFF. Filled out from reference TRBV19 and TRBJ1-1, the complete variable domain reads DGGITQSPKYLFRKEGQNVTLSCEQNLNHDAMYWYRQDPGQGLRLIYYSQIVNDFQKGDIAEGYSVSREKKESFPLTVTSAQKNPTAFYLCASSSNRFSEAFFGQGTRLTVV.

The chain joins TRBV19 to TRBJ1-2, with D perhaps TRBD1 (6 bases). This CDR3 is 16 amino acids long. V was pared by 5 bases and J by 7 bases, with 23 bases between. The germline CDR1 and CDR2 sequences are LNHDA and SQIVND (reference sequence). CDR3 DNA: TGTGCCAGTAGTCGACAGGCAGACCAGTTCGGTAGTGGCTACACCTTC. Its translation is CASSRQADQFGSGYTF.

In DNA, the CDR3 is TGTGCCATCAGTGAGCCGACAGGGATCGGCTACGAGCAGTACTTC. Encoded protein: CAISEPTGIGYEQYF. This chain uses TRBV10-3 with TRBJ2-7, with 7 bases aligning to TRBD1. The trim removed 2 bases at V and 3 bases at J, leaving 7 bases unmatched. CDR1 and CDR2 (germline): ENHRY, SYGVKD. This CDR3 region has 15 residues.

The chain employs TRBV7-2 and TRBJ2-7; TRBD2 agrees at 8 bases. V lost 5 bases and J lost 2; bases outside the gene matches: 11. This CDR3 comprises 16 residues. Germline V gives CDR1 SGHTA, CDR2 FQGNSA. Here the CDR3 reads CASSTIAGYLTYEQYF. The CDR3 DNA sequence: TGTGCCAGCAGCACCATAGCGGGATACCTTACCTACGAGCAGTACTTC. The variable domain in full, with the rest retrieved from reference TRBV7-2 and TRBJ2-7, is GAGVSQSPSNKVTEKGKDVELRCDPISGHTALYWYRQSLGQGLEFLIYFQGNSAPDKSGLPSDRFSAERTGGSVSTLTIQRTQQEDSAVYLCASSTIAGYLTYEQYFGPGTRLTVT.

The V and J genes are TRBV6-1 and TRBJ1-4; TRBD1 aligns across 7 bases. V lost 6 bases and J lost 5; bases outside the gene matches: 9. The length of the CDR3 is 15 residues. The germline V gene encodes CDR1 MNHNS and CDR2 SASEGT. CDR3 protein: CASSLLKGQNEKLFF. The CDR3 region has the DNA TGTGCCAGCAGCCTTTTAAAGGGACAGAATGAAAAACTGTTTTTT.

The chain carries TRBV6-6 and TRBJ1-5; D is unclear. Germline-derived CDR1 and CDR2 are MNHNY and SVGAGI (reference sequence). V was trimmed by 0 bases and J by 7 bases, leaving 4 bases between them. The CDR3 length is 12 residues. Here the CDR3 DNA reads TGTGCCAGCAGTTACTCGGGCCAGCCCCAGCATTTT. Translated: CASSYSGQPQHF.

V and J are TRBV4-2 and TRBJ2-5; 11 positions agree with TRBD2. The closer fit of TRBJ2-7 to the DNA end suggests the J call may be wrong. The germline CDR1 and CDR2 sequences are LGHNA and YNFKEQ. CDR3 length equals 15 residues. CDR3 protein: CASSQLAGGVYEQYF. In nucleotides, the CDR3 is TGTGCCAGCAGCCAACTAGCGGGAGGTGTCTACGAGCAGTACTTC.

J is TRBJ1-2 and V is TRBV7-2, with 8 bases that match TRBD1. The CDR3 loop spans 13 amino acids. The trim removed 6 bases at V and 10 bases at J, leaving 10 bases unmatched. Germline V gene lookup returns CDR1 SGHTA and CDR2 FQGNSA. The CDR3 bases are TGTGCCAGCAGTCAAGACAGGGGTGTAGACTACACCTTC. This sequence encodes CASSQDRGVDYTF.

The chain combines TRBV5-4 with TRBJ2-7, with 7 positions matching TRBD1. CDR3 length equals 17 residues. V lost 3 bases, J lost 2 bases, and 14 bases stayed unmatched. Looked up from germline, CDR1 is SGHNT and CDR2 is YYREEE (reference sequence). This CDR3 reads CASSSQGVGERAYEQYF. The CDR3, as DNA: TGTGCCAGCAGCTCCCAGGGGGTGGGAGAAAGGGCCTACGAGCAGTACTTC. The variable domain in full, with the rest retrieved from reference TRBV5-4 and TRBJ2-7, is ETGVTQSPTHLIKTRGQQVTLRCSSQSGHNTVSWYQQALGQGPQFIFQYYREEENGRGNFPPRFSGLQFPNYSSELNVNALELDDSALYLCASSSQGVGERAYEQYFGPGTRLTVT.

The rearrangement joins TRBV2 to TRBJ2-5; TRBD1 matches 11 bases. The CDR3 totals 14 residues. The junction had 4 bases not matched to a gene; V was cut back by 5 bases and J by 5 bases. Germline V gene data show CDR1 as SNHLY and CDR2 as FYNNEI. CDR3 nucleotides: TGTGCCAGCAGTACCGGGACAGGGGGGGAGACCCAGTACTTC. Translated: CASSTGTGGETQYF.